This TCR beta chain was documented in a study of response to subunit inactivated influenza vaccine. This CDR3 is built from 15 residues. Germline-derived CDR1 and CDR2 are LGHNA and YNFKEQ. V was trimmed by 1 base and J by 1 base, leaving 10 bases between them. Study outcomes and limitations: Authors suggested seasonal influenza vaccinations each recruit few new T cells.

About this clonotype itself: Its antigen remains unidentified.

TCRdb passed the RT-PCR reads through MiXCR, listing each CDR3 protein once. This table holds hundreds of thousands of distinct CDR3 sequences, 13% found once. The sequencing used PBMCs from blood, collected roughly 45 days after vaccination. V and J are TRBV4-2 and TRBJ2-5; D perhaps matches TRBD2 (6 bases). The TCR was taken from a man over 45 who received an inactivated influenza vaccine. Here the CDR3 DNA reads TGTGCCAGCAGCCAAGGCGGGATGGGCCAAGAGACCCAGTACTTC. This translates into CASSQGGMGQETQYF.